This T cell receptor (beta chain) appears in the sequencing data of a study of T cell repertoires in cytomegalovirus infection. About the study: Recently identified HLA-C-restricted CMV epitopes and well-studied HLA-B-restricted CMV epitopes were used by the study. It can be stated that public TCR beta signatures indicated CMV infection as well as a matching HLA type.

With 6 bases clipped from V and 6 bases from J, the junction kept 9 bases outside the gene matches. The germline CDR1 and CDR2 sequences are SGHTA and FQGNSA. The CDR3 sequence is 14 residues long. This clonotype was detected many times. Its cognate antigen is unknown. TCRdb called the reads again in MiXCR, with one record for every CDR3 protein. The sample holds about 770,000 distinct CDR3 sequences; 25% to 35% are singletons and the top ten take roughly 13%. Study-level results: Cumulative public TCR beta family frequency identified CMV carriers with the relevant HLA.

This material consisted of cultured CD8+ T cells from PBMCs, taken from culture after CMV antigen stimulation. V gene TRBV7-2 combines with J gene TRBJ1-2; TRBD1 matches at 8 bases. This sequence was found in a human donor in good health (CMV status not recorded). Some clones in this sample may be carry-over from other donors' samples. The CDR3 DNA is TGTGCCAGCAGACCGACCGGGACAGGAAATGGCTACACCTTC. It specifies CASRPTGTGNGYTF.